This T cell receptor (beta chain) appears in the sequencing data of a study of shared clonotypes between healthy human individuals. Turning to the study itself: Each donor's CD8 memory used one plate, CD8 naive two, each CD4 subset three. Study outcomes and limitations: Naive subsets usually exceeded memory subsets in estimated richness.

Participating donors were healthy, HIV-negative adults free of recent acute infections or vaccinations. About this clone: As yet, its antigen is unknown.

Trimming shortened V by 6 bases and J by 1 base, and 17 bases separated the two germline ends. From germline, CDR1 is ENHRY and CDR2 SYGVKD. The CDR3 has 16 residues. In the sorted-subset replicate PCRs, approximately 200 ng DNA, roughly 30,000 T cell genomes, was used. Produced via immunoSEQ multiplex PCR; TCRdb's table is partial and in-frame only. The table has under 1,100,000 clones, about 75% seen once. Material: memory CD4+ T cells sorted from blood. Stated subset: CD45RA-negative fraction. This chain connects TRBV10-3 to TRBJ2-3; D may be TRBD2 (5 bases). This TCR was sampled from a man aged 18 to 30 in good health. This CDR3 is CAIRPTLALGTDTQYF. CDR3 in DNA: TGTGCCATCAGGCCGACTCTAGCTTTGGGCACAGATACGCAGTATTTT.